The next 11 T cell receptor beta chains were all read from a single sample in a study of blood T cell repertoires in COVID-19. Data came from immunoSEQ multiplex PCR; TCRdb stores just in-frame clones and leaves some out. This sample has approximately 300,000 clones, with about four fifths found just once. The sequenced material came from peripheral blood. The receptors come from a woman aged 45-59 years with acute or convalescent COVID-19.

This chain uses TRBV4-1 with TRBJ2-1; 7 bases match TRBD1. Germline V gene sequence: CDR1 MGHRA, CDR2 YSYEKL. Unmatched junction bases numbered 4, after V lost 4 bases and J lost 1 base. The CDR3 length is 15 residues. For the CDR3, the DNA is TGCGCCAGCAGCCCGGGACAGATATCCTACAATGAGCAGTTCTTC. Amino acids: CASSPGQISYNEQFF.

V is TRBV10-3 and J is TRBJ1-6; D is unclear. Between the trimmed V and J ends, which lost 10 bases and 10 bases, there was a span of 14 bases. The V gene's germline CDR1 is ENHRY and CDR2 SYGVKD. CDR3 length equals 12 residues. The DNA of the CDR3 is TGTGCCACCTCTCGCGGCCAATCACCCCTCCACTTT. This translates into CATSRGQSPLHF.

This chain links TRBV7-9 with TRBJ2-2; D might be TRBD1 (5 bases). V lost 2 bases to trimming and J lost 1 base, with 8 bases between them. This CDR3 has 15 amino acids. Germline CDR1 SEHNR, CDR2 FQNEAQ (reference sequence). In DNA, the CDR3 is TGTGCCAGCAGCTTATTCGACAGGAACACCGGGGAGCTGTTTTTT. As protein: CASSLFDRNTGELFF.

The chain couples TRBV15 to TRBJ1-2, with TRBD1 identical over 7 bases. The V and J ends lost 0 bases and 2 bases, in that order; junction bases with no gene match: 9. The CDR3 runs to 17 residues. From germline, CDR1 is LNHNV and CDR2 YYDKDF (reference sequence). CDR3 loop: CATSRDRTGSANYGYTF. As DNA, the CDR3 is TGTGCCACCAGCAGAGATCGGACAGGATCGGCCAACTATGGCTACACCTTC.

The J gene is TRBJ2-2, the V gene TRBV29-1, with 7 bases aligning to TRBD2. This CDR3 has 12 residues. CDR1 is SQVTM and CDR2 is ANQGSEA in the germline V gene. V gave up 5 bases and J gave up 5 bases; unmatched junction bases: 2. CDR3 bases: TGCAGCGTTTTGGGGGGGACCGGGGAGCTGTTTTTT. Amino acid sequence: CSVLGGTGELFF.

J is TRBJ1-2 and V is TRBV25-1, with TRBD1 matching over 8 bases. V lost 4 bases to trimming and J lost 4 bases; unmatched junction nucleotides: 2. This CDR3 has 13 amino acids. Germline V gives CDR1 MGHDK, CDR2 SYGVNS. CDR3 nucleotides: TGTGCCAGCAGTGCAGGGGGCATCTATGGCTACACCTTC. Protein product: CASSAGGIYGYTF.

V and J are TRBV18 and TRBJ2-3; TRBD2 might be the D (6 bases). This CDR3 comprises 14 residues. In germline, CDR1 is KGHSH, CDR2 LQKENI. Trimming took off 6 bases at V and 2 bases at J, with 12 bases between the two ends. CDR3: CASSRSGDTDTQYF. The CDR3 region has the DNA TGTGCCAGCTCGCGTAGCGGAGACACAGATACGCAGTATTTT. Based on the CDR3 plus reference TRBV18 and TRBJ2-3, the full variable domain is NAGVMQNPRHLVRRRGQEARLRCSPMKGHSHVYWYRQLPEEGLKFMVYLQKENIIDESGMPKERFSAEFPKEGPSILRIQQVVRGDSAAYFCASSRSGDTDTQYFGPGTRLTVL.

The sample holds a few counts of this clone. This chain connects TRBV5-1 to TRBJ1-1; maybe TRBD1 (5 bases). The CDR3 extends over 15 amino acids. V was clipped by 6 bases and J by 4 bases, with 19 bases between them. CDR1 is SGHRS and CDR2 is YFSETQ in the germline V gene. The CDR3 reads CASIKDRGVVTEAFF. For the CDR3, the DNA is TGCGCCAGCATCAAGGACCGGGGGGTAGTCACTGAAGCTTTCTTT.

The table lists this clone with a count of one. The chain combines TRBV4-2 with TRBJ1-2, with 10 bases that match TRBD1. V lost 5 bases and J lost 8; bases outside the gene matches: 5. The CDR3 is 13 amino acids. Germline CDR1 and CDR2: LGHNA and YNFKEQ. Written as DNA, the CDR3 is TGTGCCAGCAGCACGGACAGGGGGGACGGCTACACCTTC. Its translation is CASSTDRGDGYTF.

This clone was recorded only once. In the same sample, other DNA sequences code for this CDR3. V and J are TRBV18 and TRBJ1-1; perhaps TRBD1 as D (5 bases). Germline lookup yields CDR1 KGHSH and CDR2 LQKENI. There are 14 residues in the CDR3. Trimming removed 2 bases from V and 2 bases from J, with 9 bases in between. The CDR3 sequence: CASSPGTENTEAFF. As DNA, the CDR3 is TGTGCCAGCTCACCAGGGACTGAAAACACTGAAGCTTTCTTT.

V and J are TRBV7-2 and TRBJ1-3; 9 bases fit TRBD1. The J segment lost 2 bases and the V segment lost 5 bases, leaving 1 base of the junction unmatched. Germline V lookup: CDR1 SGHTA, CDR2 FQGNSA. The CDR3 is 14 residues long. CDR3 in amino acids: CASSRTGAGNTIYF. The CDR3 DNA sequence: TGTGCCAGCAGCCGGACAGGGGCTGGAAACACCATATATTTT.